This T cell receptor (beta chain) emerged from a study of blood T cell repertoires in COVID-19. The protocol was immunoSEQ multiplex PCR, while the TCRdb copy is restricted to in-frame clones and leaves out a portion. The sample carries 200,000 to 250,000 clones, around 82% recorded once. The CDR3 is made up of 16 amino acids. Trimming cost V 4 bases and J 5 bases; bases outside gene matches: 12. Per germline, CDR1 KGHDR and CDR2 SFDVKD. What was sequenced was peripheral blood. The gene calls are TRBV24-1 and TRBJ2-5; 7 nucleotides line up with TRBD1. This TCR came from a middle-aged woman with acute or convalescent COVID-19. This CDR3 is CATSDSTTDREETQYF. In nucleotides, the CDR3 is TGTGCCACCAGTGACTCTACAACTGACAGGGAGGAGACCCAGTACTTC.